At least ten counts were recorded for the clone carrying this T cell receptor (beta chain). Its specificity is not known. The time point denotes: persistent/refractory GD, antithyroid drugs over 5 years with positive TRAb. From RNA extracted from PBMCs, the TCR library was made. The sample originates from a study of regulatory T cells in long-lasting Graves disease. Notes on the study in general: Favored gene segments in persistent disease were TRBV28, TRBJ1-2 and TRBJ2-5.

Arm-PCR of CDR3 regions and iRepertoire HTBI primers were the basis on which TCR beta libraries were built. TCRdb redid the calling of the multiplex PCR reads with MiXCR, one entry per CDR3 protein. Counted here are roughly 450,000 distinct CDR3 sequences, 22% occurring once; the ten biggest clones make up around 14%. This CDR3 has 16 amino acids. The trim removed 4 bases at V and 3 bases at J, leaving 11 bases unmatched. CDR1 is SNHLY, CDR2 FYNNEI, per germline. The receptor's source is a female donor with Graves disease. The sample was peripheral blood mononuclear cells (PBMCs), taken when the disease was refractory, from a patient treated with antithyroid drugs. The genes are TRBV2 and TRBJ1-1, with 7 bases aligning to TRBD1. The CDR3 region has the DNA TGTGCCAGCAGTGCTTTACAGGGGCGGCGGGACACTGAAGCTTTCTTT. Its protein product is CASSALQGRRDTEAFF.